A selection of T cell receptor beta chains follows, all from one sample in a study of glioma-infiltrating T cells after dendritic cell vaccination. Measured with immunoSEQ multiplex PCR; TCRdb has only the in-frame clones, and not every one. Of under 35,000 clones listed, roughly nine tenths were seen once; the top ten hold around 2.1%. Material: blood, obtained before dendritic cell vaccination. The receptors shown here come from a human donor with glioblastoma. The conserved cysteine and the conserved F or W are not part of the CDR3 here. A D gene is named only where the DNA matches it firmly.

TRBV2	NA	ASSSAHEQY
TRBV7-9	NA	AWEVSSGNTIY
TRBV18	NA	ASSPDRGTQQY
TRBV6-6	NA	ASSYDSAGSIDGYT
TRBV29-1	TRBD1	SMRDSYYMNTEAF
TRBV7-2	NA	ASSLLVPYGNTIY
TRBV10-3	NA	AISASTGNEQY
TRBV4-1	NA	ASSPIKGGDNEQF
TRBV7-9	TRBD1	ASSLGLGGAQH
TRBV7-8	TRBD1	ASSLPGQGIDYGYT
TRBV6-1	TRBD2	ASSELGTSGGARYNEQF
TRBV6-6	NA	ASSYSSGQPQH
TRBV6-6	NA	ASSYLQGGPGGYT
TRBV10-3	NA	AISEVSEETQY
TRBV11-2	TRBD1	ASSLPFRQGRGGYT
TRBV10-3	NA	AIGRQEVAEAF
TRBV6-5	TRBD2	ASSLAGPRDTQY
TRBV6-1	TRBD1	ASSEAPQGGVGYT
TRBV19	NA	ASSIAPWRAGRVNTGELF
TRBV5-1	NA	ASSLATAASSYNEQF
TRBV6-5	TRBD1	ASIKTGQGGLAF
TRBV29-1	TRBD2	SVLGAGGLTDTQY
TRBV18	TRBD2	ASSPIPGLRVADTQY
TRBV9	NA	ASSVVQVDTEAF
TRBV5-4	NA	ASSDFYTGELF
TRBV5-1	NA	ASRSTQGLNEKLF
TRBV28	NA	ASSPPQPTNEKLF
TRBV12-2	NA	ASRGVTSVSTDTQY
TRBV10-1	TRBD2	ASSASGGTKNIQY
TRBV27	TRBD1	ASSERLGTADEQY
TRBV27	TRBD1	ASRTPGQGSEAF
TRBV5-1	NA	ASSVQGATDTQY
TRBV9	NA	ASSSRGSANEKLF
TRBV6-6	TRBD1	ASTLTGGRTDTQY
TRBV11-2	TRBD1	ASSTQGSGELF
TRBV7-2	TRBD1	ASSYSGTGAPEAF
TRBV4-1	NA	ASSPQGDLGPEQY
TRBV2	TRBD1	ASSYTGGDNSPLH
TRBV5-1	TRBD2	ASSLSGGAYEQY
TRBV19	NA	ASSIGLLTEAF
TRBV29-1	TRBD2	SWRLARGETQY
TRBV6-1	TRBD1	ASSASGTGYGYT
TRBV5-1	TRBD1	ASRQTGINYEQY
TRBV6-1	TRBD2	ASSELAGGYNEQF
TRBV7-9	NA	ASSLFPLRGSNYGYT
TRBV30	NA	AWSDSGSGELF
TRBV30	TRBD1	AWSRDSSGANVLT
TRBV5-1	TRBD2	ASSRSTLTSGGSTDTQY
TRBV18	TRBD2	ASSPLGTSGGSHTDTQY
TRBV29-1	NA	SVEGQARGSGQY
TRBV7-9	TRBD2	ASSPTSGGPGEQF
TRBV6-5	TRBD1	ASSTGQGNEQF
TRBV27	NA	ASSPRGLGEKLF
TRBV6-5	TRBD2	ASKRLANSYEQY
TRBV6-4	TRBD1	ASSDSWTGGTEAF
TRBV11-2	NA	ASSSWGVNVLT
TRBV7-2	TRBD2	ASSRRLAGGQETQY
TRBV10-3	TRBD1	AVSPGQGNPYEQY
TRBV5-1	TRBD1	ASSLANIRGHGYT
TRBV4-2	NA	ASSQERAGELF